These T cell receptor beta chains were read from a single sample in a study of T-cell memory formation after mild COVID-19. TCRdb analysed the 5' RACE reads with MiXCR anew, one entry per CDR3 protein. This repertoire shows some 100,000 distinct CDR3 sequences, 11% found once; its top ten account for more than 35%. Sequenced input: PBMCs or a T cell subset sorted from them (not recorded which). Receptor source: a man between 18 and 35 years old who had mild COVID-19 (a few samples of this study predate the infection). Cell type and time point are not known. The CDR3 runs from the conserved cysteine through the conserved F or W. D genes are given only for firm matches. Clone size is stated in some rows and not others, as once, few, many or a class when expanded.

D | J | V | size | CDR3 | DNA
TRBD2 | TRBJ2-7 | TRBV18 | many | CASSPTGGTTYEQYF | TGTGCCAGCTCACCCACGGGGGGGACGACCTACGAGCAGTACTTC
NA | TRBJ1-5 | TRBV4-1 | few | CASSRPGGELGNQPQHF | TGCGCCAGCAGCCGACCTGGGGGAGAGCTCGGCAATCAGCCCCAGCATTTT
TRBD2 | TRBJ2-1 | TRBV29-1 | NA | CSVRTSGRYEQFF | TGCAGCGTTCGGACTAGCGGGAGATATGAGCAGTTCTTC
TRBD1 | TRBJ2-3 | TRBV7-2 | NA | CASSFPRDRGETDTQYF | TGTGCCAGCAGCTTCCCCCGGGACAGGGGAGAAACAGATACGCAGTATTTT
TRBD1 | TRBJ2-3 | TRBV9 | few | CASCRTGGYTDTQYF | TGTGCCAGCTGCAGGACAGGGGGTTACACAGATACGCAGTATTTT
NA | TRBJ2-2 | TRBV24-1 | NA | CATSDPYRTGELFF | TGTGCCACCAGTGATCCGTACAGAACCGGGGAGCTGTTTTTT
NA | TRBJ1-2 | TRBV12-3/TRBV12-4 | NA | CASTWALPHGYTF | TGTGCCAGCACCTGGGCCCTACCTCATGGCTACACCTTC
TRBD1 | TRBJ1-1 | TRBV5-1 | many | CASSLGDRGTEAFF | TGTGCCAGCAGTTTAGGGGACAGGGGCACTGAAGCTTTCTTT
TRBD1 | TRBJ2-2 | TRBV7-8 | few | CASSSGTANTGELFF | TGTGCCAGCAGCTCCGGGACAGCCAACACCGGGGAGCTGTTTTTT
NA | TRBJ2-2 | TRBV6-4 | medium-sized | CASSDRDTGELFF | TGTGCCAGCAGTGACAGGGACACCGGGGAGCTGTTTTTT
NA | TRBJ2-7 | TRBV4-2 | NA | CASSQDLGNYEQYF | TGTGCCAGCAGCCAAGATCTGGGAAACTACGAGCAGTACTTC
NA | TRBJ2-6 | TRBV28 | NA | CASTHSYRYSGANVLTF | TGTGCCAGCACCCATAGTTACAGATACTCTGGGGCCAACGTCCTGACTTTC
NA | TRBJ2-3 | TRBV19 | NA | CASGRRGTDTQYF | TGTGCCAGTGGAAGGAGAGGCACAGATACGCAGTATTTT
TRBD2 | TRBJ2-1 | TRBV5-4 | NA | CASSFGREVREQFF | TGTGCCAGCAGCTTTGGGCGGGAGGTTCGAGAGCAGTTCTTC
NA | TRBJ2-1 | TRBV6-2/TRBV6-3 | NA | CASNPLAWNEQFF | TGTGCCAGCAACCCACTAGCCTGGAATGAGCAGTTCTTC
TRBD1 | TRBJ1-1 | TRBV6-2/TRBV6-3 | NA | CASSRDRVNTEAFF | TGTGCCAGCAGCCGGGACAGGGTTAACACTGAAGCTTTCTTT
NA | TRBJ2-2 | TRBV15 | few | CATSVGGPTGELFF | TGTGCCACCAGCGTAGGCGGGCCGACCGGGGAGCTGTTTTTT
TRBD2 | TRBJ2-5 | TRBV20-1 | NA | CSARDPGERGLQETQYF | TGCAGTGCTAGAGATCCGGGTGAGCGGGGGCTCCAAGAGACCCAGTACTTC
TRBD1 | TRBJ2-5 | TRBV29-1 | NA | CSVEGTGSIQETQYF | TGCAGCGTTGAAGGGACAGGGAGTATTCAAGAGACCCAGTACTTC
NA | TRBJ2-3 | TRBV4-3 | few | CASSQVRQDTDTQYF | TGCGCCAGCAGCCAGGTCCGACAGGACACAGATACGCAGTATTTT
NA | TRBJ2-3 | TRBV5-6 | few | CASSLAEGPDTQYF | TGTGCCAGCAGCTTGGCCGAGGGGCCAGATACGCAGTATTTT
NA | TRBJ1-2 | TRBV24-1 | NA | CATSDPLTGDYGYTF | TGTGCCACCAGTGATCCCCTAACGGGGGACTATGGCTACACCTTC
NA | TRBJ1-1 | TRBV4-1 | many | CASSPREELFF | TGCGCCAGCAGCCCTCGCGAGGAGCTTTTCTTT
TRBD2 | TRBJ2-1 | TRBV7-3 | NA | CASSSQLAGAYNEQFF | TGTGCCAGCAGCTCCCAACTAGCGGGGGCCTACAATGAGCAGTTCTTC
TRBD2 | TRBJ2-1 | TRBV6-2/TRBV6-3 | few | CASSTLGAGGHEQFF | TGTGCCAGCAGTACCCTCGGGGCGGGGGGCCATGAGCAGTTCTTC
NA | TRBJ2-1 | TRBV18 | few | CASSPFPPRSSYNEQFF | TGTGCCAGCTCACCTTTCCCCCCCCGGAGCTCCTACAATGAGCAGTTCTTC
NA | TRBJ2-1 | TRBV12-3/TRBV12-4 | NA | CASSLGLAHNEQFF | TGTGCCAGCAGTTTAGGTCTAGCGCACAATGAGCAGTTCTTC
NA | TRBJ2-4 | TRBV28 | NA | CASSPRMGAKNIQYF | TGTGCCAGCAGCCCGCGGATGGGAGCCAAAAACATTCAGTACTTC
NA | TRBJ1-2 | TRBV5-4 | many | CASTVGFLKNYGYTF | TGTGCCAGCACCGTTGGGTTCCTCAAAAACTATGGCTACACCTTC
NA | TRBJ2-3 | TRBV6-5 | NA | CASRANAGRGDTQYF | TGTGCCAGCAGAGCGAATGCAGGGAGGGGGGATACGCAGTATTTT
NA | TRBJ1-1 | TRBV29-1 | NA | CSATGTFF | TGCAGCGCCACAGGGACTTTCTTT
NA | TRBJ2-5 | TRBV21-1 | NA | CASSNPREGARSETQYF | TGTGCCAGCAGCAACCCCAGGGAGGGGGCGCGTTCAGAGACCCAGTACTTC
TRBD1 | TRBJ1-2 | TRBV13 | NA | CASSSPRDRRANYGYTF | TGTGCCAGCAGCTCCCCGCGGGACAGGAGAGCTAACTATGGCTACACCTTC
TRBD1 | TRBJ2-2 | TRBV7-9 | NA | CASSLEATGAAGELFF | TGTGCCAGCAGCTTAGAGGCGACAGGGGCGGCCGGGGAGCTGTTTTTT
NA | TRBJ2-1 | TRBV7-9 | many | CASSLGGDRYYNEQFF | TGTGCCAGCAGCTTAGGCGGTGACAGATATTACAATGAGCAGTTCTTC
NA | TRBJ1-4 | TRBV4-1 | few | CASSPPRGSEKLFF | TGCGCCAGCAGCCCCCCGAGGGGGAGTGAAAAACTGTTTTTT
TRBD2 | TRBJ2-3 | TRBV12-3/TRBV12-4 | NA | CASSYGLAGVDTQYF | TGTGCCAGCAGTTACGGACTAGCGGGGGTAGATACGCAGTATTTT
TRBD1 | TRBJ1-2 | TRBV27 | NA | CASSWGTGFSGYTF | TGTGCCAGCAGTTGGGGGACAGGGTTTAGCGGCTACACCTTC
TRBD2 | TRBJ2-7 | TRBV4-1 | few | CASSQAFGGAYEQYF | TGCGCCAGCAGCCAGGCGTTCGGGGGGGCCTACGAGCAGTACTTC
TRBD2 | TRBJ2-3 | TRBV4-3 | few | CASSPHPLAGASDTQYF | TGCGCCAGCAGCCCCCATCCGCTAGCGGGGGCCTCAGATACGCAGTATTTT
TRBD1 | TRBJ1-2 | TRBV30 | NA | CAWSAPGQEGFGYGYTF | TGTGCCTGGAGTGCACCGGGACAGGAGGGTTTCGGCTATGGCTACACCTTC
TRBD1 | TRBJ1-4 | TRBV18 | few | CASSLTGTGIYVSTNEKLFF | TGTGCCAGCTCTCTTACCGGGACAGGGATTTATGTCTCAACTAATGAAAAACTGTTTTTT
NA | TRBJ2-3 | TRBV4-2 | many | CASSHRFTDTQYF | TGTGCCAGCAGCCATCGCTTTACAGATACGCAGTATTTT
NA | TRBJ2-1 | TRBV20-1 | NA | CSATGNWSYNEQFF | TGCAGTGCCACAGGGAACTGGTCCTACAATGAGCAGTTCTTC
NA | TRBJ2-1 | TRBV12-3/TRBV12-4 | NA | CASSFALYNEQFF | TGTGCCAGCAGTTTTGCCCTTTACAATGAGCAGTTCTTC
NA | TRBJ1-4 | TRBV9 | NA | CASSEAGGVEKLFF | TGTGCCAGCAGCGAGGCCGGGGGGGTTGAAAAACTGTTTTTT
NA | TRBJ2-2 | TRBV29-1 | NA | CSGRGNTGELFF | TGCAGCGGCCGGGGGAACACCGGGGAGCTGTTTTTT
NA | TRBJ2-2 | TRBV5-1 | few | CASSSTTSTNTGELFF | TGCGCCAGCAGCTCTACCACCAGCACGAACACCGGGGAGCTGTTTTTT
NA | TRBJ2-7 | TRBV6-2/TRBV6-3 | NA | CASRRTAYEQYF | TGTGCCAGCAGGAGGACAGCCTACGAGCAGTACTTC
NA | TRBJ1-2 | TRBV30 | NA | CAFNRAHGYTF | TGTGCCTTCAACAGGGCACATGGCTACACCTTC
NA | TRBJ1-1 | TRBV18 | few | CASSSRPYTNTEAFF | TGTGCCAGCTCATCCCGACCGTACACTAACACTGAAGCTTTCTTT
NA | TRBJ2-2 | TRBV6-1 | many | CASSEVLAETGELFF | TGTGCCAGCAGTGAAGTCTTGGCGGAGACCGGGGAGCTGTTTTTT
NA | TRBJ2-1 | TRBV7-9 | many | CASSLGPQQFF | TGTGCCAGCAGCTTAGGACCTCAGCAGTTCTTC
NA | TRBJ1-2 | TRBV5-6 | NA | CASSFITGITTYGYTF | TGTGCCAGCAGCTTCATTACAGGGATTACAACCTATGGCTACACCTTC
NA | TRBJ2-2 | TRBV5-5 | NA | CASSFVRVFPDGELFF | TGTGCCAGCAGCTTCGTGCGGGTGTTCCCCGACGGGGAGCTGTTTTTT
NA | TRBJ2-5 | TRBV7-3 | NA | CASSLMGGETQYF | TGTGCCAGCAGCTTAATGGGGGGAGAGACCCAGTACTTC
TRBD1 | TRBJ2-7 | TRBV6-5 | NA | CASSSFRTGDEQYF | TGTGCCAGCAGTTCCTTCCGGACAGGGGACGAGCAGTACTTC